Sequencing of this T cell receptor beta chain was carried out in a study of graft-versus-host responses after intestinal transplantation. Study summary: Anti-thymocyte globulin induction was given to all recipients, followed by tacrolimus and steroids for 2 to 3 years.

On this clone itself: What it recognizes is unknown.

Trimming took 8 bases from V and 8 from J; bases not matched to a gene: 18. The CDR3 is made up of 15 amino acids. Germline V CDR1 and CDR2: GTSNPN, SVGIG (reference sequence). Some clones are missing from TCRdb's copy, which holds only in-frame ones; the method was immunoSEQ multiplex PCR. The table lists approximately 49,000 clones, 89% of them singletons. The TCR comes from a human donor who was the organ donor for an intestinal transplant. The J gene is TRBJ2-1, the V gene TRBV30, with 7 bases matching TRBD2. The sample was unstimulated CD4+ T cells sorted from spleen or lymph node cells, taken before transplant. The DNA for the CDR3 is TGTGCCGCCCTCTCCCCCGGACTAGAAGGCCATGAGCAGTTCTTC. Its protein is CAALSPGLEGHEQFF.